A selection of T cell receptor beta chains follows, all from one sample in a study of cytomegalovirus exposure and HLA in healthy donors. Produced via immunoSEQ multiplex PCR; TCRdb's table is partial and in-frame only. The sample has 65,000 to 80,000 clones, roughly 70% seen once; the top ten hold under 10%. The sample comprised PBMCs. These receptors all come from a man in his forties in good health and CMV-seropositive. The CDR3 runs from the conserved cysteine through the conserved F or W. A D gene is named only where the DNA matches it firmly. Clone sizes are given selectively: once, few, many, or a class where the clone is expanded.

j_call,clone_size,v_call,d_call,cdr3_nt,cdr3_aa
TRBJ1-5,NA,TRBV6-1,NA,TGTGCCAGCAGTATACAGGACGATCAGCCCCAGCATTTT,CASSIQDDQPQHF
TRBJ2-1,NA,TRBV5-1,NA,TGCGCCAGCAGCTTGGGAATATTAGCGCCGAGCTCCTACAATGAGCAGTTCTTC,CASSLGILAPSSYNEQFF
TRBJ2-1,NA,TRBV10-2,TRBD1,TGCGCCAGCAGTGGGACAGGGGGCGTGAGGTATGAGCAGTTCTTC,CASSGTGGVRYEQFF
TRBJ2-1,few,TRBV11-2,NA,TGTGCCAGCAGCTTAGGAGGCTCCTACAATGAGCAGTTCTTC,CASSLGGSYNEQFF
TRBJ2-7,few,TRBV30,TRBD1,TGTGCCTGGAGTCACAGGGGGCCGGAGCAGTACTTC,CAWSHRGPEQYF
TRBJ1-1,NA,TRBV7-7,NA,TGTGCCAGCAGCCTAAGTAAGAACACTGAAGCTTTCTTT,CASSLSKNTEAFF
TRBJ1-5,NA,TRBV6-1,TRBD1,TGTGCCAGCAGTGACGGCTGGGGACAGGGGAGCAATCAGCCCCAGCATTTT,CASSDGWGQGSNQPQHF
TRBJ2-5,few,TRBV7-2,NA,TGTGCCAGCAGCCCAGGCACGCAGACCCAGTACTTC,CASSPGTQTQYF
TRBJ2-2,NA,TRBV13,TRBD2,TGTGCCAGCAGCTCCGGGACTAGCGGGAGAGTGGAAGACGGGGAGCTGTTTTTT,CASSSGTSGRVEDGELFF
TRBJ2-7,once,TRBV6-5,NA,TGTGCCAGCAGTTACGAGGGCAGAAGGCGCCACGAGCAGTACTTC,CASSYEGRRRHEQYF
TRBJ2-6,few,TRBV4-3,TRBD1,TGCGCCAGCAGCCAAGATATCAGGGGGTCTTCGGCCAACGTCCTGACTTTC,CASSQDIRGSSANVLTF
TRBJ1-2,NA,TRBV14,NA,TGTGCCAGCAGCCGGGCGCGAGGGGGTGAAAACCCCTTC,CASSRARGGENPF
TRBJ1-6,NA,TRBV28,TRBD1,TGTGCCAGCACCCCCGGGACAGGGTGGAATTCACCCCTCCACTTT,CASTPGTGWNSPLHF
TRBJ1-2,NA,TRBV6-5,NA,TGTGCCAGCAGTCCATCGACAGTAGGTTATGGCTACACCTTC,CASSPSTVGYGYTF
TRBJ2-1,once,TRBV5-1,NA,TGCGCCAGCAGCCCGCGGGGTCCGGACGATGAGCAGTTCTTC,CASSPRGPDDEQFF
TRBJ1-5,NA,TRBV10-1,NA,TGCGCCAGCAGTGAAACGACGGGTCAGCCCCAGCATTTT,CASSETTGQPQHF
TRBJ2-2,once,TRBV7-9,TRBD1,TGTGCCAGCAGCTTAACAGGGGGAACCGGGGAGCTGTTTTTT,CASSLTGGTGELFF
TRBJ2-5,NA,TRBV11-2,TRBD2,TGTGCCAGCAGCTTAGCGGGGGGATTCCAAGAGACCCAGTACTTC,CASSLAGGFQETQYF
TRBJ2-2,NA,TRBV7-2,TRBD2,TGTGCCAGCAGTTTTACTCCGGGACTAGGGGACACCGGGGAGCTGTTTTTT,CASSFTPGLGDTGELFF
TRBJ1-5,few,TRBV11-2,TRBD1,TGTGCCAGCAGGATTATCGAGACAGGGGAAAATCAGCCCCAGCATTTT,CASRIIETGENQPQHF
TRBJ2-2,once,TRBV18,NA,TGTGCCAGCTCACCAATCTCACCCGGGGCCGGGGAGCTGTTTTTT,CASSPISPGAGELFF
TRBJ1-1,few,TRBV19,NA,TGTGCCAGTAGTATAGAACGAGGCACTGAAGCTTTCTTT,CASSIERGTEAFF
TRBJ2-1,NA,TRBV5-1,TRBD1,TGCGCCAGCAGCTCCGACAGGGCTCACAATGAGCAGTTCTTC,CASSSDRAHNEQFF
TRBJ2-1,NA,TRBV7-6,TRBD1,TGTGCCAGCAGCTTTTTTTCTCCAGGACAGGGTAAATCGTCCTCCTACAATGAGCAGTTCTTC,CASSFFSPGQGKSSSYNEQFF
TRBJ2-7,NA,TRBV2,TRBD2,TGTGCCAGCAGTGAAAGGGGTCTAGCGGTCTACGAGCAGTACTTC,CASSERGLAVYEQYF
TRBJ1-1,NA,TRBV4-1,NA,TGCGCCAGCCCTGTAAAGAACACTGAAGCTTTCTTT,CASPVKNTEAFF
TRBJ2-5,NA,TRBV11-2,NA,TGTGCCAGCAGCTTAATGTCTAGAAAAAGTTGGGAGACCCAGTACTTC,CASSLMSRKSWETQYF
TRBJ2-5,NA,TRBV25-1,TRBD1,TGTGCCAGCAGTGAATGGGCAGGGGGCGCGGGGGAGACCCAGTACTTC,CASSEWAGGAGETQYF
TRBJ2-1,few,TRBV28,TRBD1,TGTGCCAGCAGTACAGGGGCCTACAATGAGCAGTTCTTC,CASSTGAYNEQFF
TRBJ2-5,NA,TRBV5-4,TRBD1,TGTGCCAGCAGCGCGATCACAGGGGAGGAGACCCAGTACTTC,CASSAITGEETQYF
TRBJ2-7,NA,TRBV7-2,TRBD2,TGTGCCAGCAGCCTCCAGGCGGGAGATCCCCCCTACGAGCAGTACTTC,CASSLQAGDPPYEQYF
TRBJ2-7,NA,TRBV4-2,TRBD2,TGTGCCAGCAGCCAAGAAGCGGGAGGTTCCTACGAGCAGTACTTC,CASSQEAGGSYEQYF
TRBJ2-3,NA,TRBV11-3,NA,TGTGCCAGCAGCTTAGCAACAGATACGCAGTATTTT,CASSLATDTQYF
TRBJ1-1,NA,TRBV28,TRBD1,TGTGCCAGCAGTTTATTTTGGGACAGGGTAAGGACTGAAGCTTTCTTT,CASSLFWDRVRTEAFF
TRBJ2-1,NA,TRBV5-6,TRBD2,TGTGCCAGCATGGGGGGAATGACTAGCAGAGAGCAGTTCTTC,CASMGGMTSREQFF
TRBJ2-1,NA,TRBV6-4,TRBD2,TGTGCCAGCAGTGATTTGGCTAGCGGGGATGAGCAGTTCTTC,CASSDLASGDEQFF
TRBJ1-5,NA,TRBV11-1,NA,TGTGCCAGCAGCCCCGGACGAGGGCAGCCCCAGCATTTT,CASSPGRGQPQHF
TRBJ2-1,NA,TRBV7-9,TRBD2,TGTGCCAGCAGCTTGCGACTAGCGGAGTTTAATGAGCAGTTCTTC,CASSLRLAEFNEQFF
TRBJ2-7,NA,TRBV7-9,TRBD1,TGTGCCAGCAGCTCCGCAGGGGGCGAGTACGAGCAGTACTTC,CASSSAGGEYEQYF
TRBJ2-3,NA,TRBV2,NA,TGTGCCAGCAGTGCCGCGGCAGATACGCAGTATTTT,CASSAAADTQYF
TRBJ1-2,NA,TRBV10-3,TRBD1,TGTGCCAATTCAAAGGACAGGGGTTTCTATGGCTACACCTTC,CANSKDRGFYGYTF
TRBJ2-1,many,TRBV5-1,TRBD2,TGCGCCAGCAGCTTGGTAGCGGGGGATTTGAATGAGCAGTTCTTC,CASSLVAGDLNEQFF
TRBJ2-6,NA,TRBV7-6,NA,TGTGCCAGCAGCTCCCCAGGGTGGGGGGCCAACGTCCTGACTTTC,CASSSPGWGANVLTF
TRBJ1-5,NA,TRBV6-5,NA,TGTGCCAGCAGATTCGGAGGGAGCAATCAGCCCCAGCATTTT,CASRFGGSNQPQHF
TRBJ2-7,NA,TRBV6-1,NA,TGTGCCAGCAGTGTAATCTCCGGGACCTACGAGCAGTACTTC,CASSVISGTYEQYF
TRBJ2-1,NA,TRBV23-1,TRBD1,TGCGCCAGCAGTCAAAAAGGGACAGGGGGTTTGGGGGAGCAGTTCTTC,CASSQKGTGGLGEQFF
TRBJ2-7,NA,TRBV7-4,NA,TGTGCCAGCAGCCCTATCCGCAACGAGCAGTACTTC,CASSPIRNEQYF
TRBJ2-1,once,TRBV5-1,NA,TGCGCCAGCAGCTTGGGCACCTACCCCTACAATGAGCAGTTCTTC,CASSLGTYPYNEQFF
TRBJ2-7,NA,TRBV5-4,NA,TGTGCCAGCAGCCGCGGGGCTAGCATCAACGAGCAGTACTTC,CASSRGASINEQYF
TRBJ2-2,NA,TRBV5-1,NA,TGCGCCAGCAGCTTGGCCCTTGGAGATGCAACCGGGGAGCTGTTTTTT,CASSLALGDATGELFF
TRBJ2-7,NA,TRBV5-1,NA,TGCGCCAGCAGCTTCGTCAGGGGAGACTACGAGCAGTACTTC,CASSFVRGDYEQYF
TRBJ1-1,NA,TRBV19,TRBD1,TGTGCCAGTAACACAAGGACAGGGGGCACCATGAACACTGAAGCTTTCTTT,CASNTRTGGTMNTEAFF
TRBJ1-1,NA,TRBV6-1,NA,TGTGCCAGCAGTGCGGCCGGGACACTGAACACTGAAGCTTTCTTT,CASSAAGTLNTEAFF
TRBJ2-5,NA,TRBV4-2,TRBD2,TGTGCCAGCAGCCAAGATAAGAGGGAGGGTTCCGAGACCCAGTACTTC,CASSQDKREGSETQYF
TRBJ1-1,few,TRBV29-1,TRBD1,TGCAGCGTTACAGGGATTATGGGGGGACAGGGAAGGGCTGAAGCTTTCTTT,CSVTGIMGGQGRAEAFF